These 21 T cell receptor beta chains were sequenced from one sample in a study of shared clonotypes between healthy human individuals. CD8 cells regarded as naive lacked CD45RO, were positively chosen for CCR7, and omitted terminally differentiated effector memory CD45RA+ cells. Data came from immunoSEQ multiplex PCR; TCRdb stores just in-frame clones and leaves some out. The sample lists roughly 600,000 clones; 98% were seen once. Sequencing was performed on naive CD8+ T cells sorted from blood. These receptors originate from a man aged 25-40 years in good health.

The chain is built from TRBV6-1 and TRBJ2-2, with D possibly TRBD1 on 6 matching bases. V was trimmed by 1 base and J by 5 bases, leaving 8 bases between them. CDR1 is MNHNS and CDR2 is SASEGT in the germline V gene. The CDR3 consists of 14 residues. CDR3 sequence: CASSEVRGTGELFF. In nucleotides, the CDR3 is TGTGCCAGCAGTGAAGTCAGGGGTACCGGGGAGCTGTTTTTT.

The chain joins TRBV2 to TRBJ1-1, with a possible D match to TRBD1 (5 bases). Trimming cost V 7 bases and J 1 base, with 10 bases left between them. The CDR3 length is 13 residues. CDR1 and CDR2 (germline): SNHLY, FYNNEI. CDR3 sequence reads: CASTGGENTEAFF. DNA of the CDR3: TGTGCCAGCACCGGGGGGGAGAACACTGAAGCTTTCTTT.

The chain joins TRBV19 to TRBJ1-1, with D unclear. The V end was cut by 1 base, the J end by 0 bases, with 9 bases between. Germline V gives CDR1 LNHDA, CDR2 SQIVND (reference sequence). This CDR3 is built from 15 residues. CDR3 loop: CASSIVGSLNTEAFF. CDR3 in DNA: TGTGCCAGTAGTATAGTGGGCAGTTTGAACACTGAAGCTTTCTTT.

The rearrangement uses TRBV15 and TRBJ2-7; no clear D. Germline CDR1 and CDR2: LNHNV and YYDKDF (reference sequence). The CDR3 is made up of 17 amino acids. V was cut by 0 bases and J by 0 bases, with 15 bases left in between. Here the CDR3 DNA reads TGTGCCACCAGCAGAGATAAAAGGATGGACCTCTCCTACGAGCAGTACTTC. Translating it yields CATSRDKRMDLSYEQYF.

The V and J genes are TRBV7-3 and TRBJ2-1; weak D call: TRBD2 (6 bases). V was shortened by 6 bases and J by 10 bases, with 16 bases between the two germline ends. Germline V gene lookup returns CDR1 SGHTA and CDR2 FQGTGA. This CDR3 has 13 residues. The CDR3 sequence is CASRPERGGEQFF. Here the CDR3 DNA reads TGTGCCAGCAGGCCAGAACGGGGAGGCGAGCAGTTCTTC.

The chain carries TRBV7-9 and TRBJ2-7; D is unresolved. CDR3 length: 13 amino acids. Between the trimmed V and J ends, which lost 4 bases and 1 base, there was a span of 8 bases. Germline V lookup: CDR1 SEHNR, CDR2 FQNEAQ (reference sequence). CDR3 protein: CASSSTASYEQYF. In nucleotides, the CDR3 is TGTGCCAGCAGCTCAACAGCGTCCTACGAGCAGTACTTC.

This chain links TRBV6-4 with TRBJ2-7; TRBD1 aligns across 9 bases. CDR3 length: 18 amino acids. Trimming cost V 2 bases and J 1 base; bases outside gene matches: 12. Germline assignment: CDR1 MRHNA and CDR2 SNTAGT. DNA of the CDR3: TGTGCCAGCAGTGACCCAGGGACCCGGGACAGGGTATCCTACGAGCAGTACTTC. Translated, it gives CASSDPGTRDRVSYEQYF.

The rearrangement links TRBV6-6 to TRBJ2-7; D is unresolved. From germline, CDR1 is MNHNY and CDR2 SVGAGI (reference sequence). This CDR3 comprises 12 residues. V was trimmed by 8 bases and J by 4 bases, leaving 12 bases between them. Written as DNA, the CDR3 is TGTGCCAGCGGCCTTGGTGCTTACGAGCAGTACTTC. Its protein product is CASGLGAYEQYF.

This clone was recorded only once. J is TRBJ2-3 and V is TRBV29-1; 7 bases fit TRBD2. V was clipped by 6 bases and J by 6 bases; unmatched bases: 9. Germline V gene sequence: CDR1 SQVTM, CDR2 ANQGSEA. The CDR3 contains 13 residues. In nucleotides, the CDR3 is TGCAGCGTACGGGGGGTCGGCGCGGATACGCAGTATTTT. It codes for CSVRGVGADTQYF.

The chain combines TRBV27 with TRBJ2-7, with no clear D. The germline gives CDR1 MNHEY, CDR2 SMNVEV (reference sequence). Trimming pared 4 bases from V and 0 bases from J, leaving 7 bases between. The CDR3 consists of 13 residues. In nucleotides, the CDR3 is TGTGCCAGCAGTTCCAGAAGCTCCTACGAGCAGTACTTC. Protein product: CASSSRSSYEQYF.

V usage is TRBV29-1 and J usage is TRBJ1-1, with unresolved D. The CDR3 runs to 11 residues. Between the trimmed V and J ends, which lost 6 bases and 7 bases, there was a span of 12 bases. The V gene's germline CDR1 is SQVTM and CDR2 ANQGSEA. Here the CDR3 DNA reads TGCAGCGTAGAAACCTACGGTGAAGCTTTCTTT. Amino acids: CSVETYGEAFF.

V usage is TRBV10-3 and J usage is TRBJ2-7; D is possibly TRBD2 (6 bases). Germline loops: CDR1 ENHRY, CDR2 SYGVKD. This CDR3 comprises 15 residues. V shed 0 bases and J shed 5 bases, with 14 bases lying between them. The CDR3 DNA sequence: TGTGCCATCAGTGAGTCTAGCGGCGCCCCCAACGAGCAGTACTTC. Protein: CAISESSGAPNEQYF.

This chain joins TRBV4-1 and TRBJ2-1; D possibly corresponds to TRBD1 (6 bases). The germline V gene encodes CDR1 MGHRA and CDR2 YSYEKL. Trimming took off 2 bases at V and 6 bases at J, with 17 bases between the two ends. The CDR3 is 16 amino acids. The CDR3 region is CASSQTGNPTINEQFF. The CDR3 DNA sequence: TGCGCCAGCAGCCAAACAGGGAACCCTACAATCAATGAGCAGTTCTTC.

This clone showed up just once. The chain recombines TRBV9 with TRBJ2-3, with 9 positions matching TRBD2. Germline V gives CDR1 SGDLS, CDR2 YYNGEE. This CDR3 spans 16 amino acids. V was pared by 3 bases and J by 2 bases, with 7 bases of the junction left unmatched. This CDR3 reads CASSARAGGPTDTQYF. The CDR3 DNA reads TGTGCCAGCAGCGCCCGAGCGGGAGGCCCCACAGATACGCAGTATTTT. The full variable domain, its missing parts supplied by reference TRBV9 and TRBJ2-3, is DSGVTQTPKHLITATGQRVTLRCSPRSGDLSVYWYQQSLDQGLQFLIQYYNGEERAKGNILERFSAQQFPDLHSELNLSSLELGDSALYFCASSARAGGPTDTQYFGPGTRLTVL.

Here the CDR3 DNA reads TGTGCCAGCACCCCCAGGCGGGATGAGCAGTTCTTC. This encodes CASTPRRDEQFF. The chain couples TRBV2 to TRBJ2-1; weak D call: TRBD2 (5 bases). The germline CDR1 and CDR2 sequences are SNHLY and FYNNEI. The CDR3 is 12 amino acids. V lost 7 bases, J lost 8 bases, and 12 bases lay in between.

This sequence joins TRBV12-5 and TRBJ1-3; D is perhaps TRBD1 (5 bases). The CDR3 sequence is 16 residues long. The germline CDR1 and CDR2 sequences are LGHNT and FRNRAP. V was cut by 1 base and J by 4 bases, with 14 bases left in between. The CDR3 region has the DNA TGTGCTAGTGGTTTGGATGCAGGGACCGCCGGAAACACCATATATTTT. This codes for CASGLDAGTAGNTIYF.

The chain joins TRBV6-5 to TRBJ1-1, with 9 bases fitting TRBD1. The junction had 6 bases not matched to a gene; V was cut back by 2 bases and J by 11 bases. Germline V gene data show CDR1 as MNHEY and CDR2 as SVGAGI. The CDR3 contains 13 residues. The CDR3 region is CASSYAGTGHAFF. CDR3 nucleotides: TGTGCCAGCAGTTACGCCGGGACAGGGCATGCTTTCTTT.

This rearrangement joins TRBV15 to TRBJ2-1; 8 positions match TRBD2. The germline V gene has CDR1 LNHNV and CDR2 YYDKDF (reference sequence). J was trimmed by 5 bases and V by 6 bases; bases with no gene match: 9. The CDR3 spans 15 residues. As DNA, the CDR3 is TGTGCCACCAGTTACCAGGCGGGAGGCCACAATGAGCAGTTCTTC. Residues: CATSYQAGGHNEQFF.

The rearrangement uses TRBV29-1 and TRBJ2-7, with TRBD1 identical over 11 bases. Germline CDR1 is SQVTM and CDR2 is ANQGSEA. There are 14 residues in the CDR3. J gave up 2 bases and V 0 bases, and 0 bases lay outside the gene matches. CDR3 DNA: TGCAGCGTTGAAGAGGGACAGGGGGCCTACGAGCAGTACTTC. Its protein product is CSVEEGQGAYEQYF.

The chain recombines TRBV29-1 with TRBJ2-3, with 12 bases lining up with TRBD2. Germline V CDR1 and CDR2: SQVTM, ANQGSEA. This CDR3 region has 13 residues. The chain's CDR3 is CRVTSGGPDTQYF. The DNA for the CDR3 is TGCAGAGTAACTAGCGGGGGGCCAGATACGCAGTATTTT.

The chain combines TRBV4-3 with TRBJ2-6; D may be TRBD2 (6 bases). V lost 0 bases to trimming and J lost 0 bases, with 18 bases between them. The CDR3 has 20 amino acids. Germline CDR1 LGHNA, CDR2 YSLEER. Here the CDR3 DNA reads TGCGCCAGCAGCCAAGATTCAAGGGACTTGATTAGCTCTGGGGCCAACGTCCTGACTTTC. It encodes CASSQDSRDLISSGANVLTF.